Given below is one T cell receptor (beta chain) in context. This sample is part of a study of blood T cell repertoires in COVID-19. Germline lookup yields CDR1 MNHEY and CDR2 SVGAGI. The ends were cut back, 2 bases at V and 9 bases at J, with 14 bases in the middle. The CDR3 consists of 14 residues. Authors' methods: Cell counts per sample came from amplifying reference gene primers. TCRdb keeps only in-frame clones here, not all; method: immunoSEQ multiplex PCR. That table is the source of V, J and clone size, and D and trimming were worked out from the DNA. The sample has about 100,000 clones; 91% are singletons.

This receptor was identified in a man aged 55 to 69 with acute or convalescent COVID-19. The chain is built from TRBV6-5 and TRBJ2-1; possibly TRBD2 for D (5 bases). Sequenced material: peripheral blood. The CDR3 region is CASSYGVRGTEQFF. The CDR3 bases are TGTGCCAGCAGTTACGGTGTACGGGGTACTGAGCAGTTCTTC.